This is a list of T cell receptor beta chains from one sample in a study of cytomegalovirus exposure and HLA in healthy donors. Sequenced by immunoSEQ multiplex PCR; TCRdb stores in-frame clones only, minus some. The sample shows roughly 110,000 clones, approximately 76% of them seen only once. Input material: PBMCs. The receptors shown here come from a man between 18 and 29 years old in good health and CMV-seronegative. The CDR3 runs from the conserved cysteine through the conserved F or W. Fields, in order: clone size, V gene, J gene, D gene, CDR3 protein, CDR3 DNA. D genes are given only for firm matches. Only some rows state a clone size, as once, few, many or a class for expanded clones.

NA	TRBV2	TRBJ2-2	TRBD1	CASSGQGAQNTGELFF	TGTGCCAGCAGTGGACAGGGGGCGCAGAACACCGGGGAGCTGTTTTTT
NA	TRBV28	TRBJ2-5	TRBD2	CASSPRAGPLRETQYF	TGTGCCAGCAGTCCCAGAGCGGGGCCCCTGAGAGAGACCCAGTACTTC
many	TRBV7-8	TRBJ1-4	NA	CASSLFGGGRELFF	TGTGCCAGCAGCTTATTTGGGGGGGGGCGGGAACTGTTTTTT
NA	TRBV18	TRBJ2-2	TRBD1	CASSPETGLTGELFF	TGTGCCAGCTCACCCGAGACAGGGTTGACCGGGGAGCTGTTTTTT
NA	TRBV5-5	TRBJ1-5	NA	CASSLSAGVSNQPQHF	TGTGCCAGCAGCTTGTCGGCGGGAGTTTCCAATCAGCCCCAGCATTTT
NA	TRBV9	TRBJ1-1	NA	CASSVGPRAEAFF	TGTGCCAGCAGCGTAGGTCCCAGGGCGGAGGCTTTCTTT
NA	TRBV5-1	TRBJ2-7	NA	CASSSDGGTPYEQYF	TGCGCCAGCAGCTCCGACGGCGGGACCCCCTACGAGCAGTACTTC
NA	TRBV14	TRBJ1-2	NA	CASSQEPGLDGYTF	TGTGCCAGCAGCCAAGAGCCAGGGCTGGATGGCTACACCTTC
NA	TRBV28	TRBJ2-3	TRBD1	CASSLSGQGTDTQYF	TGTGCCAGCAGTTTATCGGGACAGGGGACAGATACGCAGTATTTT
NA	TRBV7-8	TRBJ2-2	TRBD1	CASSHRDRGTGELFF	TGTGCCAGCAGCCACCGGGACAGGGGCACCGGGGAGCTGTTTTTT
NA	TRBV6-5	TRBJ1-2	NA	CASSYSGTVANYGYTF	TGTGCCAGCAGTTACTCAGGGACTGTAGCTAACTATGGCTACACCTTC
NA	TRBV4-2	TRBJ2-2	NA	CASSQLQGSTGELFF	TGTGCCAGCAGCCAGCTCCAGGGGTCCACCGGGGAGCTGTTTTTT
NA	TRBV27	TRBJ1-2	NA	CASRGQLNYGYTF	TGTGCCAGCCGAGGGCAGCTTAACTATGGCTACACCTTC
NA	TRBV5-6	TRBJ2-7	NA	CASRPQTRYEQYF	TGTGCCAGCAGACCACAGACAAGATACGAGCAGTACTTC
NA	TRBV5-8	TRBJ1-2	TRBD1	CASSPGQGADGYTF	TGTGCCAGCAGTCCAGGACAGGGGGCCGATGGCTACACCTTC
NA	TRBV4-3	TRBJ2-2	NA	CASSEDRELFF	TGCGCCAGCAGTGAAGACAGGGAGCTGTTTTTT
NA	TRBV20-1	TRBJ1-1	NA	CSALSSEAFF	TGCAGTGCGCTATCCTCTGAAGCTTTCTTT
NA	TRBV4-3	TRBJ2-1	TRBD2	CASSQVGGVHEQFF	TGCGCCAGCAGCCAGGTGGGAGGGGTGCATGAGCAGTTCTTC
NA	TRBV2	TRBJ2-2	NA	CASGMGGNTGELFF	TGTGCCAGCGGCATGGGGGGGAACACCGGGGAGCTGTTTTTT
NA	TRBV15	TRBJ1-4	NA	CATSPGRGNEKLFF	TGTGCCACCAGCCCGGGACGGGGGAATGAAAAACTGTTTTTT
once	TRBV7-9	TRBJ2-5	NA	CASSLALVPQGRLEETQYF	TGTGCCAGCAGCTTAGCGCTCGTGCCCCAGGGCCGGCTTGAGGAGACCCAGTACTTC
NA	TRBV5-4	TRBJ1-2	NA	CASSAHQGNYGYTF	TGTGCCAGCAGCGCACATCAGGGAAACTATGGCTACACCTTC
NA	TRBV7-2	TRBJ2-3	NA	CASRDGFTDTQYF	TGTGCCAGCAGAGACGGGTTCACAGATACGCAGTATTTT
few	TRBV11-3	TRBJ2-1	TRBD2	CASKGQRGDNEQFF	TGTGCCAGCAAGGGCCAGCGGGGGGACAATGAGCAGTTCTTC
NA	TRBV18	TRBJ2-6	NA	CASSPPTGNSGANVLTF	TGTGCCAGCTCACCCCCGACAGGAAACTCTGGGGCCAACGTCCTGACTTTC
NA	TRBV4-2	TRBJ2-7	TRBD2	CASSHLAGDRAYEQYF	TGTGCCAGCAGCCACCTAGCGGGGGATCGAGCCTACGAGCAGTACTTC
NA	TRBV29-1	TRBJ2-7	TRBD1	CSVDGGRQGPSYEQYF	TGCAGCGTTGACGGTGGGAGACAGGGGCCATCCTACGAGCAGTACTTC
NA	TRBV28	TRBJ1-5	NA	CASSQSPKPQHF	TGTGCCAGCAGCCAAAGCCCCAAGCCCCAGCATTTT
NA	TRBV19	TRBJ2-7	TRBD1	CASTGQGLHEQYF	TGTGCCAGTACCGGACAGGGTCTGCACGAGCAGTACTTC
NA	TRBV11-3	TRBJ2-1	NA	CASSLSGSSYNEQFF	TGTGCCAGCAGCTTATCCGGGAGCTCCTACAATGAGCAGTTCTTC
NA	TRBV28	TRBJ2-1	NA	CASRQVLSYNEQFF	TGTGCCAGCAGACAGGTCCTATCCTACAATGAGCAGTTCTTC
NA	TRBV7-8	TRBJ2-3	TRBD2	CASSYPGRAGGQYF	TGTGCCAGCAGCTACCCAGGCCGGGCGGGGGGGCAGTATTTT
NA	TRBV19	TRBJ2-5	NA	CASSDWETQYF	TGTGCCAGTAGTGACTGGGAGACCCAGTACTTC
NA	TRBV7-3	TRBJ2-7	NA	CASSSPGIRGQYF	TGTGCCAGCAGCTCCCCGGGGATACGAGGGCAGTACTTC
NA	TRBV5-1	TRBJ2-2	NA	CASSLDLRRTTNTGELFF	TGCGCCAGCAGCTTGGATCTCCGGCGGACTACGAACACCGGGGAGCTGTTTTTT
NA	TRBV6-1	TRBJ2-7	NA	CASSEASTGSYEQYF	TGTGCCAGCAGTGAAGCCTCGACAGGCTCCTACGAGCAGTACTTC
few	TRBV6-5	TRBJ1-4	TRBD1	CASGGGQGYEKLFF	TGTGCCAGCGGCGGTGGACAGGGTTATGAAAAACTGTTTTTT
NA	TRBV11-2	TRBJ1-4	TRBD1	CASSSRGRGEKLFF	TGTGCCAGCAGCTCCAGGGGGCGCGGTGAAAAACTGTTTTTT
NA	TRBV7-3	TRBJ2-5	TRBD2	CASSLTAGGRETQYF	TGTGCCAGCAGCCTAACAGCGGGGGGGCGAGAGACCCAGTACTTC
once	TRBV19	TRBJ2-2	NA	CASSAVGGNTGELFF	TGTGCCAGTAGCGCGGTGGGGGGGAACACCGGGGAGCTGTTTTTT
NA	TRBV7-3	TRBJ2-5	NA	CASSLSPARVETQYF	TGTGCCAGCAGCTTATCCCCGGCCCGGGTCGAGACCCAGTACTTC
NA	TRBV9	TRBJ2-2	TRBD2	CASSVGGGTGELFF	TGTGCCAGCAGCGTAGGCGGGGGCACCGGGGAGCTGTTTTTT